This passage covers 24 T cell receptor beta chains from one sample sequenced in a study of T cells in Graves' hyperthyroidism and ophthalmopathy (dated by TCRdb to about 2019). Libraries were built with multiplex PCR. The sequencing machine was an Illumina HiSeq 2000. The TCR beta CDR3 regions were amplified from RNA transcripts. The first round of RT-PCR for the TCR CDR3 was performed with the HTBI primer set and the Qiagen OneStep RT-PCR kit. In TCRdb, the public reads were trimmed at Q25 with fastp and aligned with MiXCR, with productive beta chains retained. Duplicate CDR3 protein sequences are folded into a single record with the most common DNA and genes. This sample gives about 500,000 distinct CDR3 sequences in total; around an eighth of them show up just once. The top ten constitute less than 20% of the sample. The sample was blood. The receptors derive from a woman aged 18-35 years with Graves' hyperthyroidism.

In regard to this clonotype: A much bigger clone sits one base away, suggesting this may be a read error. The J gene is TRBJ2-7, the V gene TRBV7-2, with D unclear. Germline lookup yields CDR1 SGHTA and CDR2 FQGNSA. CDR3 length: 14 residues. The ends were cut back, 1 base at V and 0 bases at J, with 7 bases in the middle. The CDR3, as DNA: TGTGCCAGCAGCTTAGAATCGGTCTCCTACGAGCAGTACGTC. It yields the protein CASSLESVSYEQYV.

At least ten counts were recorded for this clonotype. This chain uses TRBV3-1 with TRBJ2-1; D gene unclear. With 3 bases removed from V and 14 bases from J, the gap between germline ends came to 26 bases. CDR3 size: 16 residues. Germline V gives CDR1 LGHDT, CDR2 YNNKEL (reference sequence). The CDR3 here is CASSQHDLPRSSLEFF. The DNA of the CDR3 is TGTGCCAGCAGCCAGCATGACCTGCCACGTTCTTCCCTAGAGTTCTTC.

In this sample, this clonotype turned up many times. The V and J genes are TRBV7-2 and TRBJ2-7; D not resolved. The CDR3 is made up of 13 amino acids. Germline V gene lookup returns CDR1 SGHTA and CDR2 FQGNSA. V dropped 1 base and J dropped 7 bases, with 11 bases sitting between them. DNA for the CDR3: TGTGCCAGCAGCTTAGGCCCTGAACGAGAGCAGTACTTC. Translated, it gives CASSLGPEREQYF.

Many counts were recorded for this clonotype. The chain has TRBV5-1 and TRBJ2-3; D is perhaps TRBD1 or TRBD2 (6 bases each). The germline V gene has CDR1 SGHRS and CDR2 YFSETQ. The CDR3 is made up of 15 amino acids. Trimming removed 2 bases from V and 1 base from J, with 11 bases in between. The CDR3 DNA follows: TGCGCCAGCAGCTTCCGGGGGCCCCGCACAGATACGCAGTATTTT. This translates into CASSFRGPRTDTQYF.

This clonotype has more than one count but fewer than ten. The V call is TRBV4-1, the J call TRBJ2-7; 8 positions agree with TRBD1. From germline, CDR1 is MGHRA and CDR2 YSYEKL. The J segment lost 7 bases and the V segment lost 0 bases, leaving 5 bases of the junction unmatched. CDR3 length: 14 residues. The CDR3 loop is CASSQEGQVLEQYF. For the CDR3, the DNA is TGCGCCAGCAGCCAAGAGGGACAGGTATTAGAGCAGTACTTC.

This clonotype was counted at least ten times. The chain uses TRBV7-2 and TRBJ1-2; TRBD1 is a possible D gene (5 bases). The CDR3 is made up of 13 amino acids. V lost 1 base and J lost 5, with 8 bases in between. CDR1 and CDR2 from the germline V gene are SGHTA and FQGNSA. CDR3 nucleotides: TGTGCCAGCAGCTTAGGGGGACGGTATGGCTACACCTTC. It is translated as CASSLGGRYGYTF.

This clonotype was detected a few times. J is TRBJ2-1 and V is TRBV28, with a tentative D call TRBD1 (5 bases). V was clipped by 4 bases and J by 1 base, with 14 bases between them. This CDR3 spans 16 amino acids. Germline V gives CDR1 MDHEN, CDR2 SYDVKM. CDR3 DNA: TGTGCCAGCAGTTCACACATCAGGGTATCCTACAATGAGCAGTTCTTC. Translated: CASSSHIRVSYNEQFF.

For this clonotype: This may arise from a read error, as a much more abundant clone is one base away. The CDR3 region is CVSTGLAGGGFSYNEQFF. For the CDR3, the DNA is TGTGTCAGCACGGGTCTAGCGGGAGGGGGGTTCTCATACAATGAGCAGTTCTTC. This chain joins TRBV5-8 and TRBJ2-1; TRBD2 agrees at 12 bases. CDR1 is SGHTS, CDR2 YDEGEE, per germline. The CDR3 has 18 amino acids.

The J gene is TRBJ2-3, the V gene TRBV4-1, with 8 bases aligning to TRBD2. Germline CDR1 MGHRA, CDR2 YSYEKL. Unmatched junction bases numbered 12, after V lost 5 bases and J lost 5 bases. The CDR3 is made up of 16 amino acids. The CDR3 reads CASSVLGEREIDTQYF. The CDR3 coding sequence is TGCGCCAGCAGCGTACTAGGCGAGCGGGAGATAGATACGCAGTATTTT.

This clonotype was recorded at least ten times. The chain links TRBV9 to TRBJ1-1, with 11 nucleotides matching TRBD1. Germline CDR1 reads SGDLS; CDR2 reads YYNGEE. V lost 4 bases, J lost 4 bases, and 18 bases stayed unmatched. There are 19 residues in the CDR3. The CDR3 protein is CASSPRHAGQGAMSTEAFF. DNA of the CDR3: TGTGCCAGCAGCCCGCGCCATGCCGGACAGGGGGCGATGAGCACTGAAGCTTTCTTT.

On this clonotype itself: This could be a read error, since a much larger clone is one nucleotide away. The rearrangement links TRBV10-3 to TRBJ2-1; 9 bases agree with TRBD2. This CDR3 region has 17 residues. In germline, CDR1 is ENHRY, CDR2 SYGVKD. Trimming at V came to 4 bases and at J to 8 bases, leaving 15 bases not matched to a gene. CDR3 sequence (DNA): TGTGCCATCAGTGGCCAACGGATAGCGGGAGCTACAGATGAGCAGTTCTTC. Translating gives CAISGQRIAGATDEQFF.

This clonotype was counted at least ten times. This CDR3 is CASSPSGSVFEQYV. The CDR3 DNA reads as TGTGCCAGCAGCCCGAGCGGGAGTGTTTTCGAGCAGTACGTC. The chain has TRBV3-1 and TRBJ2-7; 8 nucleotides align to TRBD2. The CDR3 is 14 amino acids. V lost 4 bases and J lost 6; bases outside the gene matches: 8. Germline V lookup: CDR1 LGHDT, CDR2 YNNKEL (reference sequence).

This clonotype showed up many times. The chain employs TRBV19 and TRBJ2-5; perhaps TRBD2 as D (6 bases). The CDR3 is made up of 16 amino acids. Trimming removed 8 bases from V and 2 bases from J, with 21 bases in between. Germline V gives CDR1 LNHDA, CDR2 SQIVND (reference sequence). The DNA of the CDR3 is TGTGCCAGTCAGCCAAGCCGGTGGGGAGGTCAAGAGACCCAGTACTTC. This gives the protein CASQPSRWGGQETQYF. Combining the CDR3 with reference TRBV19 and TRBJ2-5 gives the whole variable domain DGGITQSPKYLFRKEGQNVTLSCEQNLNHDAMYWYRQDPGQGLRLIYYSQIVNDFQKGDIAEGYSVSREKKESFPLTVTSAQKNPTAFYLCASQPSRWGGQETQYFGPGTRLLVL.

The genes are TRBV12-3 or TRBV12-4 and TRBJ2-5, with 7 bases fitting TRBD2. The CDR3 is 15 amino acids. With V trimmed by 1 base and J by 4 bases, 6 bases remained unmatched. DNA of the CDR3: TGTGCCAGCAGTTTAGACCAGACTAGCCTAGAGACCCAGTACTTC. Residues: CASSLDQTSLETQYF.

CDR3 sequence: CSASDSASYNEQFF. In DNA, the CDR3 is TGCAGTGCTAGCGATAGCGCTTCCTACAATGAGCAGTTCTTC. The chain uses TRBV20-1 and TRBJ2-1; the D gene is possibly TRBD2 (5 bases). The V gene's germline CDR1 is DFQATT and CDR2 SNEGSKA (reference sequence). The CDR3 runs 14 residues. V shed 3 bases and J shed 1 base, with 10 bases lying between them.

This clonotype has just a few counts. The gene calls are TRBV7-6 and TRBJ2-1; a weak D match, TRBD2 (6 bases). The CDR3 totals 16 residues. V was cut by 2 bases and J by 0 bases, with 11 bases left in between. Germline V gene sequence: CDR1 SGHVS, CDR2 FNYEAQ. The DNA of the CDR3 is TGTGCCAGCAGCTTAATGGGTAGCGGCTCCTACAATGAGCAGTTCTTC. Translation: CASSLMGSGSYNEQFF.

V and J are TRBV6-2 or TRBV6-3 and TRBJ2-1; D gene unclear. This CDR3 has 13 amino acids. From germline, CDR1 is MNHEY and CDR2 SVGEGT. The V end lost 6 bases, the J end lost 4 bases, and 10 bases lay between the germline ends. The CDR3 DNA reads TGTGCCAGCAGCGAACTTGAATACAATGAGCAGTTCTTC. Encoded protein: CASSELEYNEQFF.

In its sample, this clonotype was seen many times. V gene TRBV5-1 combines with J gene TRBJ2-3, with 13 nucleotides matching TRBD2. Germline trimming cut 5 bases from V and 2 bases from J; bases unmatched to any gene: 14. Looked up from germline, CDR1 is SGHRS and CDR2 is YFSETQ. The CDR3 sequence is 19 residues long. CDR3 loop: CASSRTSGSLLAYTDTQYF. The DNA for the CDR3 is TGCGCCAGCAGTAGGACTAGCGGGAGTCTCCTAGCGTACACAGATACGCAGTATTTT.

Notes on this clonotype: With a much larger clone just one base away, this may be a read error. The chain is built from TRBV29-1 and TRBJ1-3; D gene unclear. The CDR3 has 11 residues. The germline gives CDR1 SQVTM, CDR2 ANQGSEA. The germline V and J ends were trimmed by 7 bases and 6 bases, with 10 bases remaining between them. The CDR3 nucleotides are TGCAGCGGACGGAGGGCAAACACCATATATTTT. Encoded protein: CSGRRANTIYF.

This clonotype was detected ten times or more. V is TRBV12-3 or TRBV12-4 and J is TRBJ2-1; 7 nucleotides match TRBD1. This CDR3 region has 15 residues. Trimming at V came to 6 bases and at J to 5 bases, leaving 10 bases not matched to a gene. The CDR3 sequence: CASSPTGMGDNEQFF. In nucleotides, the CDR3 is TGTGCCAGCAGCCCGACAGGGATGGGAGACAATGAGCAGTTCTTC.

This clonotype has at least ten counts. The rearrangement links TRBV7-8 to TRBJ2-3; 7 nucleotides agree with TRBD2. Germline lookup yields CDR1 SGHVS and CDR2 FQNEAQ. The J segment lost 7 bases and the V segment lost 7 bases, leaving 17 bases of the junction unmatched. The CDR3 runs 16 residues. DNA of the CDR3: TGTGCCAGCATCAAAACCCTTGGGGAGGGACCATATACGCAGTATTTT. This codes for CASIKTLGEGPYTQYF.

The sample holds many counts of this clonotype. This chain connects TRBV10-3 to TRBJ2-5; maybe TRBD1 (7 bases). Trimming pared 9 bases from V and 4 bases from J, leaving 15 bases between. Germline CDR1 is ENHRY and CDR2 is SYGVKD. The CDR3 is 13 residues long. In DNA form, the CDR3 reads TGTGCCATGCGCAGGGGGGTCGGAGAGACCCAGTACTTC. Translated: CAMRRGVGETQYF.

This clonotype came up many times. This chain joins TRBV2 and TRBJ1-1, with TRBD1 matching 9 bases. The V gene end was trimmed by 6 bases and the J gene end by 7 bases; junction bases not matched to a gene: 9. Germline values: CDR1 SNHLY, CDR2 FYNNEI. The CDR3 has 14 residues. The CDR3 DNA reads TGTGCCAGCAGGGAACGACAGGGGGTGAATGAAGCTTTCTTT. This translates into CASRERQGVNEAFF.

This clonotype showed up just a few times. The chain has TRBV20-1 and TRBJ2-7; 10 bases are shared with TRBD2. Germline trimming cut 6 bases from V and 1 base from J; bases unmatched to any gene: 3. Germline CDR1 is DFQATT and CDR2 is SNEGSKA (reference sequence). The CDR3 consists of 13 residues. The CDR3 region has the DNA TGCAGTGCCATGGGACTAGCGTCCTACGAGCAGTACGTC. This gives the protein CSAMGLASYEQYV.